This entry is about one T cell receptor beta chain. Its recognized antigen is unknown. No much larger clone is present one base from it, and per-base qualities are unavailable. The donors were a few dozen Caucasian individuals from Russia, aged roughly 6 to 100 years, who were systemically healthy. Each donor gave 8.5 to 10 milliliters of peripheral blood, collected into EDTA-treated Vacutainer tubes. Ficoll-Paque density-gradient centrifugation was used to isolate PBMCs, with at least 7 million obtained per sample. Total RNA was extracted from PBMCs with Trizol reagent, with at least 5.5 micrograms obtained per sample. For every donor, flow cytometry on a PBMC aliquot measured the percentage of naive CD45RAhigh/CD27high T cells. Taken from the germline V gene, the CDR1 and CDR2 loops are MGHDK and SYGVNS. V gives up 1 base and J gives up 11 bases, and the segment between their germline ends measures 14 bases. The CDR3 covers 13 residues, taking in both the cysteine and the phenylalanine. The sequence is cut down to CDR3 DNA, 39 bases in frame from base 1.

This sample was included in a study of blood T cells in healthy people across ages (dated by TCRdb to about 2015). About the investigation overall: In model experiments, roughly one uniquely barcoded TCR beta cDNA molecule per two T cells was captured by template switching. To avoid experimental bias, donors of different ages were spread randomly across the sequencing lanes. For two donors (one aged 18 to 30 and one aged 80 or older), the study analyzed two additional independent replicas of 1 million unique cDNA reads from the same blood draw. Age-related changes in TCR beta repertoire diversity were measured in the study by deep sequencing normalized with unique cDNA molecular identifiers. Four age groups were formed from the donors: young (average roughly 16 years), middle-aged (just under 40), aged (approximately 60) and long-lived (about 80). Findings and caveats that apply to the study as a whole: Because the CMV infection status of the donors was unknown, age-related changes in expanded clonotypes may potentially have been confounded. A strong correlation was found between observed TCR beta diversity and the percentage of naive T cells measured by flow cytometry. Because profiling used bulk unsorted PBMCs, naive and antigen-experienced compartments could not be compared conclusively. Estimates of total diversity based on one million sequenced T cells were regarded as lower bounds and as underestimates. The long-lived group showed more naive CD4+ T cells, fewer expanded clones and increased TCR diversity than the aged group, suggesting age selection. As age increased, observed TCR beta diversity per million T cells dropped in a roughly linear way, and a significant reduction was already evident by age about 40.

Library preparation employed 5' RACE. The instrument given in TCRdb is Illumina HiSeq 2500. A second about 7 to 11 cycle PCR used a sample-barcoded 5' primer and a J-beta primer mix. A template-switch 5' adaptor carrying 12 random nucleotides introduced a unique molecular identifier onto each TCR beta cDNA molecule. At least 3 million CDR3-containing paired-end reads were obtained from each sample. The Mint cDNA synthesis kit, primed by a TRBC-specific oligonucleotide, was used to synthesize first-strand cDNA from all RNA. Following uracil-DNA glycosylase treatment, a first 18-cycle PCR with universal primers M1SS and BC2_uni_R was performed on all cDNA. As for the authors' bioinformatics: For normalization, 1 million high-quality reads were randomly selected from each sample, with every read carrying a distinct molecular identifier. Instead of being binned into consensus sequences, reads with shared molecular identifiers were discarded. MiTCR, with a Q25 quality threshold and the strictest error-elimination algorithm, was used for CDR3 identification, clonotype clustering and error correction. Lower-bound total TCR beta diversity was estimated with a nonparametric unseen species model using Euler transformation. TCRdb reprocessing: public reads trimmed at Q25 with fastp, clones called with MiXCR, in-frame beta chains kept. Each record represents a unique CDR3 protein, reported with the most common genes and DNA among its rows. TCRdb's processing, not the authors', yielded these V and J calls. The sample profile shows 1.5 million or so distinct CDR3 sequences; about 43% of them were found once. The ten largest clones capture 7.9% of the sample.

The sequence links TRBV25-1 to TRBJ1-1; TRBD1 might be the D gene, on 6 matching bases. Specimen: blood. This receptor was identified in a young woman in good health. The nucleotide sequence is TGTGCCAGCAGTGAATCAAGGGACACAAATGCTTTCTTT. It codes for CASSESRDTNAFF. Here the CDR3 is joined to the reference TRBV25-1 and TRBJ1-1 genes, and the full variable domain is: EADIYQTPRYLVIGTGKKITLECSQTMGHDKMYWYQQDPGMELHLIHYSYGVNSTEKGDLSSESTVSRIRTEHFPLTLESARPSHTSQYLCASSESRDTNAFFGQGTRLTVV.